This T cell receptor (beta chain) was sequenced in a study of T cell changes during pregnancy in multiple sclerosis. V was clipped by 0 bases and J by 6 bases, with 12 bases between them. The germline gives CDR1 SGHRS, CDR2 YFSETQ. The CDR3 spans 15 residues. Sequencing was performed with immunoSEQ multiplex PCR; in TCRdb, only in-frame clones are kept and a portion is missing. Here the sample spans about 23,000 clones, around 85% being singletons. Sequencing used CD8+ T cells from peripheral blood mononuclear cells, obtained before pregnancy. The V gene is TRBV5-1, the J gene TRBJ2-2; tentatively, D is TRBD2 (6 bases). The clonotype comes from a female donor with multiple sclerosis, enrolled in a pregnancy study. Written as DNA, the CDR3 is TGCGCCAGCAGCTTGGCGCAGGGAGGTCCCGGGGAGCTGTTTTTT. Encoded protein: CASSLAQGGPGELFF.